This T cell receptor (beta chain) was obtained from a study of blood T cells in healthy people across ages (dated by TCRdb to the mid-2010s). Broadly, across the study: In model experiments, roughly one uniquely barcoded TCR beta cDNA molecule per two T cells was captured by template switching. The donors were divided into four age groups: young (average around 16 years), middle-aged (around 37), aged (approximately 64) and long-lived (more than 75). To avoid experimental bias, donors of different ages were spread randomly across the sequencing lanes. Using deep sequencing normalized with unique cDNA molecular identifiers, the study measured how TCR beta repertoire diversity changes with age. The study analyzed two additional independent replicas of 1 million unique cDNA reads from the same blood draw for two donors, one aged 18 to 29 and one aged 80 or older.

Study-level results and caveats: Estimates of total diversity from one million sequenced T cells were regarded as lower bounds and underestimates. The long-lived group showed more naive CD4+ T cells, fewer expanded clones and increased TCR diversity than the aged group, suggesting age selection. Observed TCR beta diversity per million T cells fell roughly linearly with age, and a significant reduction was already apparent by age roughly 40. Observed TCR beta diversity correlated strongly with the percentage of naive T cells measured by flow cytometry. Because profiling used bulk unsorted PBMCs, naive and antigen-experienced compartments could not be compared conclusively. Because the CMV infection status of the donors was unknown, age-related changes in expanded clonotypes may potentially have been confounded.

The 35 to 40 donors, aged about 6 to 95 years, were systemically healthy Caucasian individuals from Russia. Each donor gave 8 to 10 milliliters of peripheral blood, drawn into EDTA-treated Vacutainer tubes. Ficoll-Paque density-gradient centrifugation was used to isolate PBMCs, with at least 6 million obtained per sample. Trizol reagent was used to extract total RNA from PBMCs, with at least 5 micrograms per sample. For every donor, an aliquot of PBMCs went through flow cytometry to measure the percentages of naive CD45RAhigh/CD27high T cells. As to this clonotype: It has no known antigen specificity. No clone much larger than this one lies a single base away; base qualities are absent.

Library method: 5' RACE. TCRdb lists the instrument as Illumina HiSeq 2500. A second PCR of roughly 6 to 11 cycles was performed with a sample-barcoded 5' primer and a J-beta primer mix. A template-switch 5' adaptor carrying 12 random nucleotides introduced a unique molecular identifier onto each TCR beta cDNA molecule. Each sample yielded at least 2.5 million CDR3-containing paired-end reads. The Mint cDNA synthesis kit, primed by a TRBC-specific oligonucleotide, was used to synthesize first-strand cDNA from all RNA. Following uracil-DNA glycosylase treatment, all cDNA underwent a first 18-cycle PCR with the universal primers M1SS and BC2_uni_R. The published analysis was carried out like this. Each sample was normalized by randomly selecting 1 million high-quality reads, each carrying a distinct molecular identifier. Reads sharing molecular identifiers were discarded rather than binned into consensus sequences. MiTCR, run with a Q25 quality threshold and the strictest error-elimination algorithm, handled CDR3 identification, clonotype clustering and error correction. A nonparametric unseen species model with Euler transformation was used to estimate lower-bound total TCR beta diversity. TCRdb cleaned the public reads at Q25 with fastp, built clones with MiXCR and kept in-frame beta chains. Rows are combined by CDR3 protein, so each entry shows the most common genes and DNA. The V and J calls were determined by TCRdb, not by the authors. This sample has about a million distinct CDR3 sequences in its table, and just over 50% of those were observed once. About a fifth of the sample belongs to the ten largest clones.

V is shortened by 0 bases, J by 5 bases, and the region joining them spans 16 bases. From its cysteine to its phenylalanine, the CDR3 spans 16 amino acids. CDR3 DNA only is kept here, 48 bases in frame from base 1. According to the germline V gene (reference sequence), CDR1 reads LGHDT and CDR2 reads YNNKEL. The sequencing sample was made of blood. The origin of this receptor is a woman aged 60-75 years in good health. The sequence joins TRBV3-1 to TRBJ2-5; the D region possibly corresponds to TRBD2 (6 bases align). The nucleotide sequence is TGTGCCAGCAGCCAAGACGGGCCGGCGGGACTTGAGACCCAGTACTTC. The translation is CASSQDGPAGLETQYF.